Detailed here is one T cell receptor beta chain. This specimen belongs to a study of monozygotic twins with inflammatory bowel disease. Reprocessing the 5' RACE reads, TCRdb reports a single entry for every CDR3 protein and omits DNA. Its table lists about 330,000 distinct CDR3 sequences. The clonotype comes from a human donor with ulcerative colitis or Crohn's disease, or a healthy co-twin of an affected twin (not recorded which). Sequenced input: blood.

CDR3: CASSLKFGTADNYGYTF. The J gene is TRBJ1-2, the V gene TRBV5-1; there is no DNA to check the TCRdb D call of TRBD1. The V gene's germline CDR1 is SGHRS and CDR2 YFSETQ. The CDR3 loop spans 17 amino acids.